The 22 T cell receptor beta chains reported below all come from one sample, sequenced in a study of T cells in Graves' hyperthyroidism and ophthalmopathy. TCR beta CDR3 sequences were amplified from RNA transcripts. HTBI primers drove first-round RT-PCR of the TCR CDR3. One entry per CDR3 protein, called by TCRdb with MiXCR from the multiplex PCR reads. The sample has some 530,000 distinct CDR3 sequences, approximately 23% seen once. Sequencing was performed on blood. These receptors all come from a woman in her seventies with Graves' ophthalmopathy.

This clonotype was seen repeatedly, ten times or more. The V call is TRBV7-2, the J call TRBJ2-7, with 12 bases identical to TRBD2. The CDR3 extends over 14 amino acids. Germline CDR1 reads SGHTA; CDR2 reads FQGNSA. The trim removed 5 bases at V and 9 bases at J, leaving 8 bases unmatched. CDR3 DNA: TGTGCCAGCAGCGTGACTAGCGGGAGTATTTCGCAGTACTTC. It translates to CASSVTSGSISQYF.

This clonotype was observed a handful of times. This chain uses TRBV6-1 with TRBJ1-2; the match to TRBD1 covers 7 bases. Trimming at V came to 2 bases and at J to 5 bases, leaving 8 bases not matched to a gene. Germline lookup yields CDR1 MNHNS and CDR2 SASEGT. The CDR3 has 15 amino acids. This CDR3 reads CASSEIRQGPYGYTF. The CDR3 DNA reads TGTGCCAGCAGTGAAATTCGACAGGGCCCGTATGGCTACACCTTC.

This clonotype was counted ten times or more. J is TRBJ2-7 and V is TRBV29-1; possible D gene TRBD2, 6 bases. Per germline, CDR1 SQVTM and CDR2 ANQGSEA. The CDR3 sequence is 12 residues long. The CDR3 DNA reads as TGCACCCGCCACGGGGGTGAGACCGAGCAGTACTTC. Amino acids: CTRHGGETEQYF.

This chain joins TRBV5-1 and TRBJ1-6; D might be TRBD1 (6 bases). The CDR3 is made up of 17 amino acids. Germline values: CDR1 SGHRS, CDR2 YFSETQ. V lost 1 base and J 0 bases, leaving 11 bases between the germline ends. CDR3 in DNA: TGCGCCAGCAGCTTGTCCAGGGGAAGCTCCTATAATTCACCCCTCCACTTT. It is translated as CASSLSRGSSYNSPLHF.

This clonotype showed up many times. The chain uses TRBV28 and TRBJ1-2; 8 positions agree with TRBD1. CDR3 length: 15 amino acids. The junction had 10 bases not matched to a gene; V was cut back by 6 bases and J by 4 bases. Germline CDR1 is MDHEN and CDR2 is SYDVKM. CDR3 loop: CASSSGFGQGYGYTF. CDR3 DNA sequence: TGTGCCAGCAGCTCCGGCTTCGGACAGGGCTATGGCTACACCTTC.

There are a few counts of this clonotype. V gene TRBV9 combines with J gene TRBJ2-5; possibly TRBD1 or TRBD2 for D (5 bases each). The V gene's germline CDR1 is SGDLS and CDR2 YYNGEE. V lost 3 bases and J lost 2, with 14 bases in between. There are 15 residues in the CDR3. The CDR3 DNA follows: TGTGCCAGCAGCGGGGACGGTAGACTACAAGAGACCCAGTACTTC. It is translated as CASSGDGRLQETQYF.

The chain carries TRBV28 and TRBJ1-3; D is unresolved. V gave up 4 bases and J gave up 0 bases, with 10 bases separating them. This CDR3 spans 15 amino acids. Germline assignment: CDR1 MDHEN and CDR2 SYDVKM. The CDR3 bases are TGTGCCAGCAGTTCCGTAGGCAGCTCTGGAAACACCATATATTTT. This codes for CASSSVGSSGNTIYF.

This clonotype was counted ten times or more. The rearrangement uses TRBV3-1 and TRBJ2-1; TRBD2 matches at 9 bases. Germline CDR1 LGHDT, CDR2 YNNKEL (reference sequence). The CDR3 length is 20 residues. The V and J ends lost 0 bases and 8 bases, in that order; junction bases with no gene match: 20. In DNA, the CDR3 is TGTGCCAGCAGCCAAGACCCCCCGGGACTAGCTTCGGCGCTGGGTGATGAGCAGTTCTTC. This translates into CASSQDPPGLASALGDEQFF.

This clonotype was seen more than once but under ten times. The chain combines TRBV5-5 with TRBJ1-2; TRBD1 is a possible D gene (5 bases). V shed 1 base and J shed 0 bases, with 13 bases lying between them. CDR3 size: 16 residues. The germline V gene has CDR1 SGHKS and CDR2 YYEKEE (reference sequence). The CDR3 DNA reads TGTGCCAGCAGCTTGAAAAAAGGGACGGCTAACTATGGCTACACCTTC. Translation gives CASSLKKGTANYGYTF.

The chain recombines TRBV6-2 or TRBV6-3 with TRBJ2-3; D is possibly TRBD1 or TRBD2 (5 bases each). Trimming cost V 4 bases and J 1 base, with 15 bases left between them. Germline CDR1 MNHEY, CDR2 SVGEGT. CDR3 size: 16 residues. CDR3 amino acids: CASSSPFRDGTDTQYF. CDR3 DNA: TGTGCCAGCAGTTCCCCGTTCCGGGACGGCACAGATACGCAGTATTTT.

This clonotype has just a few counts. V gene TRBV7-8 combines with J gene TRBJ2-7; 8 bases map to TRBD1. The junction had 12 bases not matched to a gene; V was cut back by 8 bases and J by 3 bases. CDR3 length: 15 amino acids. Germline values: CDR1 SGHVS, CDR2 FQNEAQ. The CDR3: CASSLGRTGNYEQYF. CDR3 nucleotides: TGTGCCAGCTCTTTGGGCAGGACAGGGAACTACGAGCAGTACTTC.

The V gene is TRBV5-1, the J gene TRBJ1-2, with TRBD1 matching 9 bases. CDR1 and CDR2 from the germline V gene are SGHRS and YFSETQ. Trimming took 0 bases from V and 6 from J; bases not matched to a gene: 9. CDR3 length: 16 residues. CDR3 region: CASSLVPTGGIDGYTF. The CDR3 bases are TGCGCCAGCAGCTTGGTACCCACAGGGGGCATAGATGGCTACACCTTC.

The V gene is TRBV5-1, the J gene TRBJ2-5, with TRBD2 matching over 10 bases. CDR1 SGHRS and CDR2 YFSETQ come from the germline V gene. The CDR3 consists of 15 residues. Unmatched junction bases numbered 5, after V lost 2 bases and J lost 4 bases. This chain's CDR3 is CASSFLGTSVETQYF. For the CDR3, the DNA is TGCGCCAGCAGCTTCCTCGGGACTAGCGTAGAGACCCAGTACTTC.

This clonotype was seen more than once but under ten times. The chain couples TRBV7-9 to TRBJ2-3, with a possible D match to TRBD1 (6 bases). The ends were cut back, 1 base at V and 2 bases at J, with 10 bases in the middle. Germline V gene sequence: CDR1 SEHNR, CDR2 FQNEAQ (reference sequence). This CDR3 comprises 15 residues. CDR3 sequence: CASSLEAGATDTQYF. CDR3 nucleotides: TGTGCCAGCAGCTTAGAGGCAGGGGCCACAGATACGCAGTATTTT.

This clonotype has a count of ten or more. The CDR3 region is CASIDRTDSPLHF. The CDR3 DNA is TGTGCCAGCATCGACCGGACTGATTCACCCCTCCACTTT. The gene calls are TRBV6-2 or TRBV6-3 and TRBJ1-6, with D uncertain. CDR1 and CDR2 from the germline V gene are MNHEY and SVGEGT. The CDR3 covers 13 residues. Trimming removed 7 bases from V and 8 bases from J, with 12 bases in between.

V usage is TRBV5-1 and J usage is TRBJ2-6; D call uncertain. The CDR3 is made up of 17 amino acids. From germline, CDR1 is SGHRS and CDR2 YFSETQ. Trimming removed 5 bases from V and 0 bases from J, with 15 bases in between. CDR3 coding DNA: TGCGCCAGCAGTTCCCCCGGCAGGTCCTCTGGGGCCAACGTCCTGACTTTC. It is translated as CASSSPGRSSGANVLTF. Drawing the rest from reference TRBV5-1 and TRBJ2-6, the complete variable domain is KAGVTQTPRYLIKTRGQQVTLSCSPISGHRSVSWYQQTPGQGLQFLFEYFSETQRNKGNFPGRFSGRQFSNSRSEMNVSTLELGDSALYLCASSSPGRSSGANVLTFGAGSRLTVL.

The CDR3: CASSPDRGFYGYTF. Here the CDR3 DNA reads TGTGCCAGCAGCCCGGACAGGGGATTCTATGGCTACACCTTC. The V call is TRBV7-2, the J call TRBJ1-2; 9 bases are a match to TRBD1. This CDR3 region has 14 residues. Germline V gives CDR1 SGHTA, CDR2 FQGNSA. V lost 5 bases to trimming and J lost 4 bases; unmatched junction nucleotides: 5.

This clonotype came up a few times. This chain connects TRBV9 to TRBJ1-1; D is possibly TRBD1 (6 bases). Trimming removed 4 bases at V and 1 base at J, with 14 bases between. Germline V CDR1 and CDR2: SGDLS, YYNGEE. The CDR3 covers 15 residues. In DNA form, the CDR3 reads TGTGCCAGCAGCCCCTCCGGGGGGGCGAACACTGAAGCTTTCTTT. Its protein product is CASSPSGGANTEAFF.

This clonotype was found a few times. This rearrangement joins TRBV10-3 to TRBJ2-3; possibly TRBD1 or TRBD2 for D (5 bases each). Germline V gene data show CDR1 as ENHRY and CDR2 as SYGVKD. Trimming left V 3 bases short and J 7 bases short, with 17 bases between. This CDR3 has 15 residues. The CDR3 bases are TGTGCCATCAGTGACAGGGAGTTCTCCCTTAATACGCAGTATTTT. It specifies CAISDREFSLNTQYF.

In this sample, this clonotype turned up a few times. The chain employs TRBV7-9 and TRBJ2-7, with TRBD2 identical over 10 bases. This CDR3 has 17 amino acids. The junction had 5 bases not matched to a gene; V was cut back by 0 bases and J by 0 bases. CDR1 and CDR2 from the germline V gene are SEHNR and FQNEAQ (reference sequence). The CDR3 sequence: CASSLAMSGRDSYEQYF. CDR3 DNA: TGTGCCAGCAGCTTAGCAATGAGCGGGAGGGACTCCTACGAGCAGTACTTC.

This clonotype was seen more than once but under ten times. This sequence joins TRBV5-1 and TRBJ2-5, with 11 bases lining up with TRBD2. The CDR3 runs 15 residues. The germline V gene has CDR1 SGHRS and CDR2 YFSETQ. Unmatched junction bases numbered 11, after V lost 4 bases and J lost 9 bases. The CDR3 DNA is TGCGCCAGCAGCCCCGGGACTAGCGGTGAGGAGGCCCAGTACTTC. This encodes CASSPGTSGEEAQYF.

This clonotype was detected a few times. The chain combines TRBV7-2 with TRBJ2-3, with 11 nucleotides matching TRBD1. The CDR3 is made up of 17 amino acids. Unmatched junction bases numbered 11, after V lost 7 bases and J lost 2 bases. Germline loops: CDR1 SGHTA, CDR2 FQGNSA. The CDR3 sequence is CASIRTGGFPYTDTQYF. CDR3 nucleotides: TGTGCCAGCATCCGGACAGGGGGCTTCCCTTACACAGATACGCAGTATTTT.